This T cell receptor beta chain comes out of a study of CD8+ T cells in alopecia areata. Study-wide context: Treatment comprised oral tofacitinib, 5 to 10 mg twice daily, in treated patients.

This clone was detected only a few times. The antigen is undetermined. Study observations and caveats: Many expanded lesional clones persisted during tofacitinib (in both scalp and blood).

The CDR3 sequence is 15 residues long. Trimming pared 0 bases from V and 0 bases from J, leaving 9 bases between. CDR1 and CDR2 (germline): MNHEY, SVGAGI. Extraction of RNA preceded its reverse transcription into cDNA, which served as the sequencing template. Some clones are missing from TCRdb's copy, which holds only in-frame ones; the method was immunoSEQ multiplex PCR. The table records fewer than 250,000 clones, approximately 38% of them present only once. Sample treatment: oral pan-JAK inhibitor, 5-10 mg twice daily. PBMCs served as the source from which CD4+ and CD8+ T cells were sorted. This clonotype was sampled from a human donor with alopecia areata. The rearrangement links TRBV6-5 to TRBJ2-7; D possibly corresponds to TRBD2 (5 bases). Material: CD4+ T cells sorted from blood, obtained at approximately week 30, from a patient treated with tofacitinib. CDR3 in DNA: TGTGCCAGCAGTTACTCTCCAAGCGGCTCCTACGAGCAGTACTTC. This encodes CASSYSPSGSYEQYF.